The next 7 T cell receptor beta chains were all read from a single sample in a study of blood T cell repertoires in COVID-19. TCRdb keeps only in-frame clones here, not all; method: immunoSEQ multiplex PCR. There are about 210,000 clones in the sample; 75% to 85% occur only once, and about 6.9% lies in the top ten. The sample consisted of peripheral blood. The receptors were gathered from a man aged 55 to 70 with acute or convalescent COVID-19.

This chain joins TRBV6-5 and TRBJ2-2; D is perhaps TRBD1 (5 bases). Trimming removed 8 bases from V and 4 bases from J, with 17 bases in between. CDR3 length equals 15 residues. Per the germline V gene, CDR1 is MNHEY and CDR2 is SVGAGI. The CDR3 region is CASSPQGVVTGELFF. The CDR3, as DNA: TGTGCCAGCTCGCCACAAGGGGTTGTCACCGGGGAGCTGTTTTTT.

This chain links TRBV7-8 with TRBJ2-7; D may be TRBD1 (5 bases). There are 12 residues in the CDR3. Germline V gene lookup returns CDR1 SGHVS and CDR2 FQNEAQ. V was trimmed by 5 bases and J by 2 bases, leaving 7 bases between them. The CDR3 DNA follows: TGTGCCAGCAGCCCGACAGCCTACGAGCAGTACTTC. Protein product: CASSPTAYEQYF.

This chain links TRBV25-1 with TRBJ2-7, with D perhaps TRBD1 (5 bases). V lost 7 bases and J lost 5, with 15 bases in between. In germline, CDR1 is MGHDK, CDR2 SYGVNS. This CDR3 has 13 amino acids. The CDR3 coding sequence is TGTGCCAGCACCATACCCAGGGATAACGAGCAGTACTTC. Amino acids: CASTIPRDNEQYF.

The V and J genes are TRBV30 and TRBJ1-2, with 8 nucleotides matching TRBD1. Germline CDR1 reads GTSNPN; CDR2 reads SVGIG (reference sequence). The CDR3 loop spans 15 amino acids. V dropped 2 bases and J dropped 3; count of bases not matched to a gene: 8. CDR3 DNA: TGTGCCTGGAGTCCTTCGGACAGGGATTACTATGGCTACACCTTC. Encoded protein: CAWSPSDRDYYGYTF.

The chain recombines TRBV5-1 with TRBJ2-3; 7 nucleotides match TRBD1. The J segment lost 5 bases and the V segment lost 4 bases, leaving 10 bases of the junction unmatched. This CDR3 spans 15 amino acids. Germline-derived CDR1 and CDR2 are SGHRS and YFSETQ. In nucleotides, the CDR3 is TGCGCCAGCAGCCCACAGGGGACCTCGGGAGATACGCAGTATTTT. Encoded protein: CASSPQGTSGDTQYF.

For this clone: The junction departs from the called germline gene at one end, perhaps through a read error. The rearrangement uses TRBV7-9 and TRBJ2-4; a weak D match, TRBD1 (6 bases). The CDR3 sequence is 12 residues long. CDR1 and CDR2 from the germline V gene are SEHNR and FQNEAQ (reference sequence). CDR3 in amino acids: CASSLHAGARNF. The DNA of the CDR3 is TGTGCCAGCAGCTTACATGCAGGGGCGCGGAACTTC.

CDR3 DNA sequence: TGTGCCAGTAGTACCCCGACCCTAGCGGGACTCACCGGGGAGCTGTTTTTT. Its translation is CASSTPTLAGLTGELFF. The chain uses TRBV19 and TRBJ2-2, with 9 bases identical to TRBD2. With 4 bases clipped from V and 4 bases from J, the junction kept 10 bases outside the gene matches. Germline V CDR1 and CDR2: LNHDA, SQIVND (reference sequence). The CDR3 sequence is 17 residues long.